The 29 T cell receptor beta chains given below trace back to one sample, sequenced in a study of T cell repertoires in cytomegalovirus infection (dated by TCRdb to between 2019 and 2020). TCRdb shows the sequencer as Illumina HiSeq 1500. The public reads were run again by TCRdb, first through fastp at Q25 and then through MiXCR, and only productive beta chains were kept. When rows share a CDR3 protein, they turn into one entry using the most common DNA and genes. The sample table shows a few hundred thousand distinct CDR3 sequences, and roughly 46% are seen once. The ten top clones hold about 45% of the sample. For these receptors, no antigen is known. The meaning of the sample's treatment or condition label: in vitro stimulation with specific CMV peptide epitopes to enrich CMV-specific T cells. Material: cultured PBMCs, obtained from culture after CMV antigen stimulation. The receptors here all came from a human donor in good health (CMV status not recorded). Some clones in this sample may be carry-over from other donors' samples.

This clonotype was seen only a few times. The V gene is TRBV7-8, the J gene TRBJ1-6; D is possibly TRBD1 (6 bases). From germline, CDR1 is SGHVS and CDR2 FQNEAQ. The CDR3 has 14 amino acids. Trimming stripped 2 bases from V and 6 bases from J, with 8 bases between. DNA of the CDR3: TGTGCCAGCAGCTTAAACAGGGTTAATTCACCCCTCCACTTT. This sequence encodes CASSLNRVNSPLHF. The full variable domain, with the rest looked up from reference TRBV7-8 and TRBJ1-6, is GAGVSQSPRYKVAKRGQDVALRCDPISGHVSLFWYQQALGQGPEFLTYFQNEAQLDKSGLPSDRFFAERPEGSVSTLKIQRTQQEDSAVYLCASSLNRVNSPLHFGNGTRLTVT.

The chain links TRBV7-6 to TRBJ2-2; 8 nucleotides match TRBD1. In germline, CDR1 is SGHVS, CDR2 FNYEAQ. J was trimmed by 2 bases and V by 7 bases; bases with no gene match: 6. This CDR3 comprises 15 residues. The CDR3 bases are TGTGCCAGCACCTACGGACAGGGAAACACCGGGGAGCTGTTTTTT. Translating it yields CASTYGQGNTGELFF.

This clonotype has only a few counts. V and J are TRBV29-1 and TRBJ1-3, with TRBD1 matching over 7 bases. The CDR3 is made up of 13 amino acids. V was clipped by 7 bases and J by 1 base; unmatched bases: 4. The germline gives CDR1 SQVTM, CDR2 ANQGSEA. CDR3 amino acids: CSARTGSGNTIYF. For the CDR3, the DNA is TGCAGCGCCAGGACAGGATCTGGAAACACCATATATTTT.

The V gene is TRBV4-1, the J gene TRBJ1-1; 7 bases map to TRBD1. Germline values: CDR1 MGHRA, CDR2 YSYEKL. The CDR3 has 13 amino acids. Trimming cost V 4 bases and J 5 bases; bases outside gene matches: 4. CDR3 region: CASSPTGPTEAFF. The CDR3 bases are TGCGCCAGCAGCCCGACAGGGCCGACTGAAGCTTTCTTT.

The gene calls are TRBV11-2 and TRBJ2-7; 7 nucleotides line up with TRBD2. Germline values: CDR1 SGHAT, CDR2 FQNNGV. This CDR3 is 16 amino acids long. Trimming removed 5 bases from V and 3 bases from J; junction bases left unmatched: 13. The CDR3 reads CASSPGGGTVYYEQYF. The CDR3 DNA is TGTGCCAGCAGCCCCGGCGGGGGAACGGTGTACTACGAGCAGTACTTC.

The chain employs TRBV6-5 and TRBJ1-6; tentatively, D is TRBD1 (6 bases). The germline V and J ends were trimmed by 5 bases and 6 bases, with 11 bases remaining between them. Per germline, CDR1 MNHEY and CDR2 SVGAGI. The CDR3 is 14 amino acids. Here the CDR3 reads CASSGNRVNSPLHF. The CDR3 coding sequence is TGTGCCAGCAGTGGGAACAGGGTTAATTCACCCCTCCACTTT.

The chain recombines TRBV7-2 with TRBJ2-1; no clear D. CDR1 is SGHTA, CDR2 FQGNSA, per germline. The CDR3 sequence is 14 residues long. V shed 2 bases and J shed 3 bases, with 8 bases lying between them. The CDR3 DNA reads TGTGCCAGCAGCTTACTCCAGCTCTACAATGAGCAGTTCTTC. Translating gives CASSLLQLYNEQFF.

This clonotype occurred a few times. The CDR3: CASSPAGQVEYEQYF. DNA for the CDR3: TGTGCCAGCAGCCCTGCGGGACAGGTTGAGTACGAGCAGTACTTC. The chain couples TRBV14 to TRBJ2-7, with TRBD1 matching 8 bases. This CDR3 is 15 amino acids long. Losses at the gene ends were 4 bases for V and 4 bases for J; bases not matched to a gene: 9. Per germline, CDR1 SGHDN and CDR2 FVKESK.

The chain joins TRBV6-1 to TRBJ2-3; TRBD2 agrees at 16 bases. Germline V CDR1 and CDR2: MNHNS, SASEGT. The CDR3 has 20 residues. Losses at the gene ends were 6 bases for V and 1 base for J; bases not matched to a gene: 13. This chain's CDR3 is CASRRGTSGGAMVGTDTQYF. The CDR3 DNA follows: TGTGCCAGCAGGAGGGGGACTAGCGGGGGGGCAATGGTCGGCACAGATACGCAGTATTTT.

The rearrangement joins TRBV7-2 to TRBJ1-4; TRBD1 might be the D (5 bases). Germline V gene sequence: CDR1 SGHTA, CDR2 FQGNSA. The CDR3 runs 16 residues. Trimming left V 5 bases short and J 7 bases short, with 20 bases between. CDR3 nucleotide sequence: TGTGCCAGCAGCCCAGAGGCCCGGGGGAGTGGTGAAAAACTGTTTTTT. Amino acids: CASSPEARGSGEKLFF. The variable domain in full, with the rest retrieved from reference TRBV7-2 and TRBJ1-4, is GAGVSQSPSNKVTEKGKDVELRCDPISGHTALYWYRQSLGQGLEFLIYFQGNSAPDKSGLPSDRFSAERTGGSVSTLTIQRTQQEDSAVYLCASSPEARGSGEKLFFGSGTQLSVL.

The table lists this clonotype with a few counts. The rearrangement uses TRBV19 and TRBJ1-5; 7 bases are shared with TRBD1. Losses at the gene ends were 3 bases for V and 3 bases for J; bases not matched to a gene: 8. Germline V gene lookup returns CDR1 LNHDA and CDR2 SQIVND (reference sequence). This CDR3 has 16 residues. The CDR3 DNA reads TGTGCCAGTAGTATTGGATACGGGACAGACAATCAGCCCCAGCATTTT. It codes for CASSIGYGTDNQPQHF. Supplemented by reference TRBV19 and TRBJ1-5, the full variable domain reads DGGITQSPKYLFRKEGQNVTLSCEQNLNHDAMYWYRQDPGQGLRLIYYSQIVNDFQKGDIAEGYSVSREKKESFPLTVTSAQKNPTAFYLCASSIGYGTDNQPQHFGDGTRLSIL.

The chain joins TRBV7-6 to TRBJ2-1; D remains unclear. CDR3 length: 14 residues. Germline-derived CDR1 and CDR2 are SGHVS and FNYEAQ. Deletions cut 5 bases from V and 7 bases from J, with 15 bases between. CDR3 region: CASSPTRRPNEQFF. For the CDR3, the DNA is TGTGCCAGCAGCCCCACACGTAGACCAAATGAGCAGTTCTTC.

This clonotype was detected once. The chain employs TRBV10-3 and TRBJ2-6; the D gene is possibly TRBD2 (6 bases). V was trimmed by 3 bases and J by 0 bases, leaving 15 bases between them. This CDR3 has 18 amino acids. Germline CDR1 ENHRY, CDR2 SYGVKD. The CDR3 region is CAISDHGTHGSGANVLTF. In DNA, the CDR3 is TGTGCCATCAGTGACCACGGGACTCATGGCTCTGGGGCCAACGTCCTGACTTTC.

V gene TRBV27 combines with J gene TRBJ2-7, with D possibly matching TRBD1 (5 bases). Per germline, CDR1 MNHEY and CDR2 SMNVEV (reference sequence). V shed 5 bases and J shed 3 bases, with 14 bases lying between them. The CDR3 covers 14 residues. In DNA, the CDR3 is TGTGCCAGCAGTCCGCAGGGCCCGGTCTACGAGCAGTACTTC. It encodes CASSPQGPVYEQYF.

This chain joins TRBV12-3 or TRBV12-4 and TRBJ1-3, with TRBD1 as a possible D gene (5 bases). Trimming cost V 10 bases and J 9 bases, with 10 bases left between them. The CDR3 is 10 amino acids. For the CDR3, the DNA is TGTGCCACAGGGACGAGCACCATATATTTT. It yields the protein CATGTSTIYF.

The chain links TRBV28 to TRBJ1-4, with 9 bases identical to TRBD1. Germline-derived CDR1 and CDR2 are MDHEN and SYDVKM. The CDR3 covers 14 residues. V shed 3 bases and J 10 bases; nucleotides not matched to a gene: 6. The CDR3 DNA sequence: TGTGCCAGCAGTTTGGGACAGGGTGCGGCAAAACTGTTTTTT. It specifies CASSLGQGAAKLFF.

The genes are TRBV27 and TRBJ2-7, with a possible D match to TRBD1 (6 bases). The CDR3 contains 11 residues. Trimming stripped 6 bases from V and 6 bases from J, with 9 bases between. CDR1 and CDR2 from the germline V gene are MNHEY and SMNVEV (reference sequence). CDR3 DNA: TGTGCCAGCAGACAGGGTGGCGAGCAGTACTTC. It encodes CASRQGGEQYF.

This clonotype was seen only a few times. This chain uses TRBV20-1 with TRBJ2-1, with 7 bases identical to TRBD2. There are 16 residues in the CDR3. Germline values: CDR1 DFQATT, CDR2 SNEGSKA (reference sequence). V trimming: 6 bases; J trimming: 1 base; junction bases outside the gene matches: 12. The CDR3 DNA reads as TGCAGTGCCAGGACTGGCGGGGGAGGTTCCTACAATGAGCAGTTCTTC. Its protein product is CSARTGGGGSYNEQFF.

Written as DNA, the CDR3 is TGCGCCAGCAGCGCCGGACAGTCCTACAATGAGCAGTTCTTC. It yields the protein CASSAGQSYNEQFF. This chain uses TRBV5-1 with TRBJ2-1; D possibly corresponds to TRBD1 (6 bases). This CDR3 is 14 amino acids long. CDR1 and CDR2 (germline): SGHRS, YFSETQ. Deletions cut 4 bases from V and 1 base from J, with 9 bases between.

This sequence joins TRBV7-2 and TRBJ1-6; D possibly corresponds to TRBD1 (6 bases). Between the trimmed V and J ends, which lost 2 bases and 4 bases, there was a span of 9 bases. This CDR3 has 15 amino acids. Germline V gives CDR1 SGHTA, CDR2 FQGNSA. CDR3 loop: CASSLSQGYNSPLHF. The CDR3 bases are TGTGCCAGCAGCTTATCACAGGGTTATAATTCACCCCTCCACTTT.

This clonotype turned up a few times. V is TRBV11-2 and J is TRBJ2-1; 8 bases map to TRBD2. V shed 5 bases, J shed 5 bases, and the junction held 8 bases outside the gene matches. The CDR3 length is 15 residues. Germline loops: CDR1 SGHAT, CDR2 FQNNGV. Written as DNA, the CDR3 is TGTGCCAGCAGCCCAAACTTAGCGGGGCACAATGAGCAGTTCTTC. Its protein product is CASSPNLAGHNEQFF.

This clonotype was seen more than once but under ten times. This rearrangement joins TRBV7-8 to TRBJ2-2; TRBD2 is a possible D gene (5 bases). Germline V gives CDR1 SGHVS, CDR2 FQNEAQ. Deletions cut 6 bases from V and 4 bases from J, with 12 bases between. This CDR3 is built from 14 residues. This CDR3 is CASRSGGSTGELFF. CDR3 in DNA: TGTGCCAGCAGATCTGGTGGGAGCACCGGGGAGCTGTTTTTT.

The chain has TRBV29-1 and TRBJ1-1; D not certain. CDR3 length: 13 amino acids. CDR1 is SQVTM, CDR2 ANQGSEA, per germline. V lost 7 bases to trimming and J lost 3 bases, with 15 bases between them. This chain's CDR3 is CSADLGLYTEAFF. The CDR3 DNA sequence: TGCAGCGCCGATTTAGGGCTTTACACTGAAGCTTTCTTT.

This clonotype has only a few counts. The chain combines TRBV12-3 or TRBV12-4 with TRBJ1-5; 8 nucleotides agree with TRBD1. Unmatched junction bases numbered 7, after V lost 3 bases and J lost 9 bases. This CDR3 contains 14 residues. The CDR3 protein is CASSFGTGLGPQHF. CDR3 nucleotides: TGTGCCAGCAGTTTTGGGACAGGCCTTGGGCCCCAGCATTTT.

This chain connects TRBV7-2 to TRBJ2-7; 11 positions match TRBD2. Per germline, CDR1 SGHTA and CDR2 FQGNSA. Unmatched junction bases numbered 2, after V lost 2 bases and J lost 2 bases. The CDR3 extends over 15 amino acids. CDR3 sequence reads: CASSLTSGGPYEQYF. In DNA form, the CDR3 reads TGTGCCAGCAGCTTAACTAGCGGGGGCCCCTACGAGCAGTACTTC.

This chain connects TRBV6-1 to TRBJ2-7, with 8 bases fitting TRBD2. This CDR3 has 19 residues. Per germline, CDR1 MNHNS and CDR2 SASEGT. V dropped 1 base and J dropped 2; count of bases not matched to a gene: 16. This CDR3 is CASSEGGSGGGRFAYEQYF. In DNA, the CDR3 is TGTGCCAGCAGTGAAGGAGGCTCGGGGGGGGGCCGATTCGCCTACGAGCAGTACTTC.

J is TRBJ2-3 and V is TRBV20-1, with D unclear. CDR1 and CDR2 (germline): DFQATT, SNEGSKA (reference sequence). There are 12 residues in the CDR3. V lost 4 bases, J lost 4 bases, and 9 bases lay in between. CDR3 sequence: CSAKFDADTQYF. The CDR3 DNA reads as TGCAGTGCTAAATTTGATGCAGATACGCAGTATTTT.

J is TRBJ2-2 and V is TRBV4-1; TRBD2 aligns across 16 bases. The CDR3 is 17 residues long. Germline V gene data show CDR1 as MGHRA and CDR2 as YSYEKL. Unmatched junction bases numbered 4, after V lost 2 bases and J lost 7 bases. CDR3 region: CASSQLGLAGGDGELFF. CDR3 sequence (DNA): TGCGCCAGCAGCCAACTGGGACTAGCGGGGGGGGACGGGGAGCTGTTTTTT.

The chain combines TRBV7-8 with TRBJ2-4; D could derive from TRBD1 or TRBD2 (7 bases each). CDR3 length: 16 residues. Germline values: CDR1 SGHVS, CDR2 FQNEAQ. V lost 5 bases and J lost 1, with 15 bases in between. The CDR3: CASSPNRGGAKNIQYF. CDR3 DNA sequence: TGTGCCAGCAGCCCGAACAGGGGAGGGGCCAAAAACATTCAGTACTTC.